What follows is one T cell receptor beta chain and its context. Deletions cut 4 bases from V and 5 bases from J, with 20 bases between. The CDR3 has 16 amino acids. Germline CDR1 reads SGHTA; CDR2 reads FQGNSA. The data originate from a study of blood T cell repertoires in COVID-19. TCRdb's copy holds only in-frame clones and misses some; the assay was immunoSEQ multiplex PCR. The data hold around 70,000 clones, with roughly 91% observed a single time. V usage is TRBV7-2 and J usage is TRBJ1-2; D possibly corresponds to TRBD1 (6 bases). The clonotype comes from a man in his fifties with active COVID-19. Sequences were obtained from peripheral blood. As DNA, the CDR3 is TGTGCCAGCAGCTCGGCCGGACAGCGGGAAGGGTATGGCTACACCTTC. This sequence encodes CASSSAGQREGYGYTF.